These 27 T cell receptor beta chains were all obtained from the same sample, sequenced in a study of CD4 T cells in relation to SARS-CoV-2 and coronaviruses. Sequencing was performed with immunoSEQ multiplex PCR; in TCRdb, only in-frame clones are kept and a portion is missing. Among some 40,000 clones, roughly 82% were seen once, and the ten largest hold about a fifth. The antigens for these receptors are not known. Sequenced sample: memory CD4+ T cells from PBMCs, cultured in vitro. The receptors here all came from an adult with COVID-19.

The rearrangement uses TRBV5-1 and TRBJ2-7, with TRBD2 matching over 9 bases. V shed 6 bases and J 2 bases; nucleotides not matched to a gene: 6. The CDR3 is 14 amino acids. Germline values: CDR1 SGHRS, CDR2 YFSETQ. The CDR3 coding sequence is TGCGCCAGCAAAGACGCTAGCGGGACCTACGAGCAGTACTTC. Its protein product is CASKDASGTYEQYF.

This clone appeared once. The gene calls are TRBV11-2 and TRBJ2-6, with D perhaps matching TRBD1 (6 bases). V was pared by 3 bases and J by 1 base, with 13 bases between. This CDR3 region has 17 residues. The germline V gene encodes CDR1 SGHAT and CDR2 FQNNGV. Here the CDR3 reads CASSFSQGVSGANVLTF. The CDR3, as DNA: TGTGCCAGCAGCTTTTCACAGGGTGTTTCTGGGGCCAACGTCCTGACTTTC.

This clone has a handful of counts. V usage is TRBV12-3 or TRBV12-4 and J usage is TRBJ1-5; D gene ambiguous. This CDR3 is built from 13 residues. Trimming cost V 3 bases and J 0 bases, with 3 bases left between them. The chain's CDR3 is CASSLFSNQPQHF. As DNA, the CDR3 is TGTGCCAGCAGTTTGTTTAGCAATCAGCCCCAGCATTTT.

The rearrangement uses TRBV5-1 and TRBJ2-1; TRBD2 matches at 13 bases. After removal of 6 bases from V and 7 bases from J, the junction contained 19 bases not matched to a gene. Germline values: CDR1 SGHRS, CDR2 YFSETQ. The CDR3 totals 19 residues. CDR3: CASKKTGLAGFSLENEQFF. The CDR3 coding sequence is TGCGCCAGCAAGAAAACGGGACTAGCGGGATTCAGCCTGGAAAATGAGCAGTTCTTC.

The genes are TRBV4-1 and TRBJ2-7; D might be TRBD2 (6 bases). Germline CDR1 MGHRA, CDR2 YSYEKL. This CDR3 region has 14 residues. Trimming stripped 1 base from V and 3 bases from J, with 10 bases between. CDR3 bases: TGCGCCAGCAGCCAAGGGGCCGGGAGCTACGAGCAGTACTTC. It yields the protein CASSQGAGSYEQYF.

V and J are TRBV5-8 and TRBJ1-6; the D gene is possibly TRBD1 (5 bases). The CDR3 totals 16 residues. CDR1 and CDR2 from the germline V gene are SGHTS and YDEGEE. V lost 1 base to trimming and J lost 3 bases, with 11 bases between them. The CDR3 coding sequence is TGTGCCAGCAGCTTGTACGCAGGGAACTATAATTCACCCCTCCACTTT. This gives the protein CASSLYAGNYNSPLHF.

A few counts support this clone. This chain uses TRBV19 with TRBJ1-5, with D possibly being TRBD1 (5 bases). The CDR3 contains 16 residues. V lost 4 bases and J lost 7, with 20 bases in between. The V gene's germline CDR1 is LNHDA and CDR2 SQIVND (reference sequence). CDR3 coding DNA: TGTGCCAGTAGTACGGGATGGCAGGGTCGATGGCAGCCCCAGCATTTT. Its protein product is CASSTGWQGRWQPQHF. The complete variable domain, with remaining parts taken from reference TRBV19 and TRBJ1-5, reads DGGITQSPKYLFRKEGQNVTLSCEQNLNHDAMYWYRQDPGQGLRLIYYSQIVNDFQKGDIAEGYSVSREKKESFPLTVTSAQKNPTAFYLCASSTGWQGRWQPQHFGDGTRLSIL.

J is TRBJ2-3 and V is TRBV29-1; D possibly corresponds to TRBD2 (6 bases). This CDR3 region has 14 residues. V shed 7 bases and J shed 2 bases, with 16 bases lying between them. CDR1 SQVTM and CDR2 ANQGSEA come from the germline V gene. The CDR3 loop is CSGGARGPTDTQYF. The CDR3 DNA is TGCAGCGGGGGAGCGCGGGGACCCACAGATACGCAGTATTTT.

The gene calls are TRBV15 and TRBJ2-1, with TRBD1 as a possible D gene (5 bases). The CDR3 consists of 14 residues. The germline V and J ends were trimmed by 0 bases and 15 bases, with 18 bases remaining between them. CDR1 is LNHNV, CDR2 YYDKDF, per germline (reference sequence). CDR3 coding DNA: TGTGCCACCAGCAGAGAAGTTGGGGCTAGTTTGTTGTTCTTC. Its protein product is CATSREVGASLLFF.

This sequence joins TRBV5-6 and TRBJ2-3; perhaps D is TRBD1 or TRBD2 (5 bases each). CDR3 size: 17 residues. V was trimmed by 3 bases and J by 2 bases, leaving 19 bases between them. CDR1 and CDR2 (germline): SGHDT, YYEEEE. CDR3 region: CASSWNPGPLNTDTQYF. The CDR3 bases are TGTGCCAGCAGCTGGAACCCGGGACCCCTTAACACAGATACGCAGTATTTT.

This clone was counted only a few times. V gene TRBV5-4 combines with J gene TRBJ1-2; 8 nucleotides align to TRBD1. The CDR3 runs to 14 residues. After removal of 1 base from V and 8 bases from J, the junction contained 7 bases not matched to a gene. The germline V gene encodes CDR1 SGHNT and CDR2 YYREEE (reference sequence). CDR3 region: CASSLRDRKIGYTF. The CDR3 DNA sequence: TGTGCCAGCAGCTTGCGGGACAGGAAAATCGGCTACACCTTC. Supplemented by reference TRBV5-4 and TRBJ1-2, the full variable domain reads ETGVTQSPTHLIKTRGQQVTLRCSSQSGHNTVSWYQQALGQGPQFIFQYYREEENGRGNFPPRFSGLQFPNYSSELNVNALELDDSALYLCASSLRDRKIGYTFGSGTRLTVV.

This clone is a singleton in its sample. The chain couples TRBV5-1 to TRBJ1-2, with D possibly TRBD1 on 5 matching bases. The CDR3 totals 14 residues. Germline V gene sequence: CDR1 SGHRS, CDR2 YFSETQ. Trimming removed 3 bases at V and 5 bases at J, with 14 bases between. The CDR3 sequence: CASSWEGEEYGYTF. In DNA, the CDR3 is TGCGCCAGCAGCTGGGAAGGGGAGGAATATGGCTACACCTTC.

CDR3 nucleotides: TGTGCCAGCAGCCGGCGGATACTAGCGGGAGGGCTATCCACGCAGTATTTT. Translating gives CASSRRILAGGLSTQYF. The gene calls are TRBV5-4 and TRBJ2-3, with TRBD2 matching 13 bases. V shed 4 bases and J 9 bases; nucleotides not matched to a gene: 14. CDR1 is SGHNT and CDR2 is YYREEE in the germline V gene (reference sequence). The CDR3 extends over 17 amino acids.

Here the CDR3 DNA reads TGTGCCAGCAGCCCCCGGGACTACCGCTCCTACAATGAGCAGTTCTTC. Amino acids: CASSPRDYRSYNEQFF. The chain is built from TRBV5-4 and TRBJ2-1, with 7 bases that match TRBD2. The germline V gene has CDR1 SGHNT and CDR2 YYREEE (reference sequence). Trimming cost V 4 bases and J 0 bases; bases outside gene matches: 7. This CDR3 has 16 residues. Using reference TRBV5-4 and TRBJ2-1 for the parts outside the CDR3, the full variable domain is ETGVTQSPTHLIKTRGQQVTLRCSSQSGHNTVSWYQQALGQGPQFIFQYYREEENGRGNFPPRFSGLQFPNYSSELNVNALELDDSALYLCASSPRDYRSYNEQFFGPGTRLTVL.

The rearrangement joins TRBV18 to TRBJ1-5; D is unresolved. Trimming took off 4 bases at V and 6 bases at J, with 10 bases between the two ends. The CDR3 has 13 amino acids. Germline V lookup: CDR1 KGHSH, CDR2 LQKENI. The CDR3 region is CASSQEFGQPQHF. The CDR3 bases are TGTGCCAGCTCACAGGAGTTCGGTCAGCCCCAGCATTTT.

The gene calls are TRBV5-1 and TRBJ2-7, with D maybe TRBD2 (5 bases). Germline V gene data show CDR1 as SGHRS and CDR2 as YFSETQ. Trimming left V 0 bases short and J 1 base short, with 14 bases between. The CDR3 runs 16 residues. CDR3 DNA sequence: TGCGCCAGCAGCTTGGACGGGTGGGAGAGTTCCTACGAGCAGTACTTC. This encodes CASSLDGWESSYEQYF. Full variable domain (rest looked up from reference TRBV5-1 and TRBJ2-7): KAGVTQTPRYLIKTRGQQVTLSCSPISGHRSVSWYQQTPGQGLQFLFEYFSETQRNKGNFPGRFSGRQFSNSRSEMNVSTLELGDSALYLCASSLDGWESSYEQYFGPGTRLTVT.

This chain joins TRBV4-2 and TRBJ2-1, with D tentatively TRBD2 (6 bases). Germline V gene sequence: CDR1 LGHNA, CDR2 YNFKEQ. The germline V and J ends were trimmed by 3 bases and 10 bases, with 13 bases remaining between them. The CDR3 runs 13 residues. For the CDR3, the DNA is TGTGCCAGCAGCCACCCCGGGACTTCCGAGCAGTTCTTC. Translating it yields CASSHPGTSEQFF.

The sample holds a few counts of this clone. The V call is TRBV19, the J call TRBJ1-5; 7 bases fit TRBD1. CDR1 LNHDA and CDR2 SQIVND come from the germline V gene (reference sequence). Losses at the gene ends were 3 bases for V and 4 bases for J; bases not matched to a gene: 6. This CDR3 comprises 15 residues. CDR3 in amino acids: CASSMSTGNNQPQHF. Written as DNA, the CDR3 is TGTGCCAGTAGTATGTCGACAGGGAATAATCAGCCCCAGCATTTT.

This clone was recorded once. This sequence joins TRBV7-9 and TRBJ2-1; TRBD1 agrees at 7 bases. The CDR3 loop spans 17 amino acids. Per germline, CDR1 SEHNR and CDR2 FQNEAQ (reference sequence). Trimming took 8 bases from V and 4 from J; bases not matched to a gene: 17. This CDR3 is CASATDGRVQGYNEQFF. CDR3 bases: TGTGCCAGCGCGACAGATGGGCGTGTACAGGGGTACAATGAGCAGTTCTTC.

V gene TRBV5-1 combines with J gene TRBJ2-6; D might be TRBD2 (6 bases). Trimming took off 4 bases at V and 2 bases at J, with 10 bases between the two ends. The CDR3 sequence is 15 residues long. Germline assignment: CDR1 SGHRS and CDR2 YFSETQ. The CDR3 coding sequence is TGCGCCAGCAGCCCCGGGGGTGCTGGGGCCAACGTCCTGACTTTC. The encoded protein is CASSPGGAGANVLTF.

The genes are TRBV7-9 and TRBJ2-3; D is ambiguous. V shed 4 bases and J shed 0 bases, with 2 bases lying between them. From germline, CDR1 is SEHNR and CDR2 FQNEAQ (reference sequence). The CDR3 is 12 amino acids. The chain's CDR3 is CASSWSTDTQYF. The CDR3 DNA reads as TGTGCCAGCAGCTGGAGCACAGATACGCAGTATTTT. Full variable domain (remainder filled in from reference TRBV7-9 and TRBJ2-3): DTGVSQNPRHKITKRGQNVTFRCDPISEHNRLYWYRQTLGQGPEFLTYFQNEAQLEKSRLLSDRFSAERPKGSFSTLEIQRTEQGDSAMYLCASSWSTDTQYFGPGTRLTVL.

The chain has TRBV7-2 and TRBJ2-3; 13 bases fit TRBD2. This CDR3 is 19 amino acids long. The V and J ends lost 4 bases and 3 bases, in that order; junction bases with no gene match: 13. Looked up from germline, CDR1 is SGHTA and CDR2 is FQGNSA. CDR3 bases: TGTGCCAGCAGCTCTATCCCCGCACTAGCGGGAGGGCCGACAGATACGCAGTATTTT. It yields the protein CASSSIPALAGGPTDTQYF.

This clone came up once. V gene TRBV6-2 or TRBV6-3 combines with J gene TRBJ2-5, with no clear D. CDR3 length: 11 amino acids. V was trimmed by 3 bases and J by 3 bases, leaving 2 bases between them. Germline assignment: CDR1 MNHEY and CDR2 SVGEGT. The CDR3 DNA reads as TGTGCCAGCAGTTATAAAGAGACCCAGTACTTC. Translating it yields CASSYKETQYF.

The rearrangement uses TRBV11-3 and TRBJ2-3; weak D call: TRBD2 (6 bases). CDR1 and CDR2 (germline): SGHNT, YENEEA. CDR3 length: 16 residues. V gave up 1 base and J gave up 0 bases, with 11 bases separating them. CDR3 nucleotide sequence: TGTGCCAGCAGCTTAGGGGAGCGGGTCAGCACAGATACGCAGTATTTT. Amino acid sequence: CASSLGERVSTDTQYF.

The V gene is TRBV7-2, the J gene TRBJ2-5, with D possibly being TRBD1 or TRBD2 (6 bases each). V dropped 1 base and J dropped 5 bases, with 14 bases sitting between them. This CDR3 spans 15 amino acids. Germline values: CDR1 SGHTA, CDR2 FQGNSA. The CDR3 nucleotides are TGTGCCAGCAGCTTAGGGGGTCGGAGGGGGGAGACCCAGTACTTC. Its translation: CASSLGGRRGETQYF.

The genes are TRBV2 and TRBJ2-1, with 10 nucleotides matching TRBD2. Germline trimming cut 2 bases from V and 9 bases from J; bases unmatched to any gene: 10. Germline V gives CDR1 SNHLY, CDR2 FYNNEI. This CDR3 comprises 16 residues. Here the CDR3 reads CASSESQVLAGAEQFF. CDR3 DNA: TGTGCCAGCAGTGAATCACAGGTGCTAGCGGGAGCTGAGCAGTTCTTC.

The chain joins TRBV2 to TRBJ2-7, with 9 bases identical to TRBD2. V was clipped by 5 bases and J by 5 bases; unmatched bases: 10. The CDR3 contains 15 residues. Germline loops: CDR1 SNHLY, CDR2 FYNNEI. DNA for the CDR3: TGTGCCAGCAGTCCCCTTCTAGCGGGATTCCACGAGCAGTACTTC. It is translated as CASSPLLAGFHEQYF. Looking up the rest from reference TRBV2 and TRBJ2-7 gives the full variable domain: EPEVTQTPSHQVTQMGQEVILRCVPISNHLYFYWYRQILGQKVEFLVSFYNNEISEKSEIFDDQFSVERPDGSNFTLKIRSTKLEDSAMYFCASSPLLAGFHEQYFGPGTRLTVT.